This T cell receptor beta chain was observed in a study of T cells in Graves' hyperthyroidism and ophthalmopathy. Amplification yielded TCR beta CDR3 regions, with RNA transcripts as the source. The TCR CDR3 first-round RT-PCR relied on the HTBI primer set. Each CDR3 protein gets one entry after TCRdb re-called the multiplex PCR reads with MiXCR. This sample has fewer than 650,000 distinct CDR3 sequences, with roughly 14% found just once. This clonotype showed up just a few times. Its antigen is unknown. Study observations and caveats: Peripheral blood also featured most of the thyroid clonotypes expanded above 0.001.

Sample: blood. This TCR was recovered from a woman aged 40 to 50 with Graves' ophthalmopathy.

The CDR3: CASRLAGDRQETQYF. CDR3 nucleotides: TGTGCCAGTAGGCTAGCGGGGGATCGACAAGAGACCCAGTACTTC. This rearrangement joins TRBV19 to TRBJ2-5, with TRBD2 identical over 10 bases. J was trimmed by 2 bases and V by 6 bases; bases with no gene match: 6. The CDR3 sequence is 15 residues long. Per the germline V gene, CDR1 is LNHDA and CDR2 is SQIVND (reference sequence).